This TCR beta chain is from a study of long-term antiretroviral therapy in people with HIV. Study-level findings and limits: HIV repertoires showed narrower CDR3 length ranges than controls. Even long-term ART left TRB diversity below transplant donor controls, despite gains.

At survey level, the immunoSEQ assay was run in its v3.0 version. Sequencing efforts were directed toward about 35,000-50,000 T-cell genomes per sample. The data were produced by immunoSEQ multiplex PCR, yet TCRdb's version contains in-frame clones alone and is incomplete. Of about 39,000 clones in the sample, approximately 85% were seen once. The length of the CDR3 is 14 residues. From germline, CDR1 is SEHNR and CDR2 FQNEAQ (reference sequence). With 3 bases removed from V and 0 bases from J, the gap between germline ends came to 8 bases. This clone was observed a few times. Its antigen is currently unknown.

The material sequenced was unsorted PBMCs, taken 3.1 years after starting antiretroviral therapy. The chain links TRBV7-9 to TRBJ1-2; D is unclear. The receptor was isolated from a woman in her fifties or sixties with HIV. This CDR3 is CASSFRQANYGYTF. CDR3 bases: TGTGCCAGCAGCTTCCGTCAGGCTAACTATGGCTACACCTTC.